The TCR beta chain under discussion was sequenced for a study of HIV-infected patients and healthy controls. Alpha and beta constant-region primers primed reverse transcription of approximately 460 ng RNA. Alpha and beta chain libraries were made separately by chain-specific third strand synthesis with multiplexing indices. The SP2 site served as the priming point for second strand synthesis. MiXCR was run by TCRdb on the 5' RACE reads, yielding one entry per CDR3 protein. The repertoire holds about 4,200 distinct CDR3 sequences, more than 10% seen once, with around 13% in the top ten. Note on this clonotype: Its matching antigen is unknown.

Looked up from germline, CDR1 is SNHLY and CDR2 is FYNNEI. This CDR3 contains 16 residues. V was shortened by 6 bases and J by 2 bases, with 17 bases between the two germline ends. Broader study findings: A major limitation was that merely sixteen HIV-infected individuals were processed. Mean usage of eight alpha and eight beta V genes differed significantly in HIV-infected patients versus controls.

All unsorted peripheral T cells were captured because whole blood was used without fractionation. Peripheral blood, approximately 2.5 ml, was drawn for RNA extraction. The sample was blood, taken before antiretroviral therapy. This clonotype originated in an adult with HIV infection. The gene calls are TRBV2 and TRBJ1-5, with D perhaps TRBD1 (5 bases). The CDR3 region is CASRATGAERNQPQHF. The CDR3 DNA sequence: TGTGCCAGCAGGGCCACCGGGGCCGAACGCAATCAGCCCCAGCATTTT.